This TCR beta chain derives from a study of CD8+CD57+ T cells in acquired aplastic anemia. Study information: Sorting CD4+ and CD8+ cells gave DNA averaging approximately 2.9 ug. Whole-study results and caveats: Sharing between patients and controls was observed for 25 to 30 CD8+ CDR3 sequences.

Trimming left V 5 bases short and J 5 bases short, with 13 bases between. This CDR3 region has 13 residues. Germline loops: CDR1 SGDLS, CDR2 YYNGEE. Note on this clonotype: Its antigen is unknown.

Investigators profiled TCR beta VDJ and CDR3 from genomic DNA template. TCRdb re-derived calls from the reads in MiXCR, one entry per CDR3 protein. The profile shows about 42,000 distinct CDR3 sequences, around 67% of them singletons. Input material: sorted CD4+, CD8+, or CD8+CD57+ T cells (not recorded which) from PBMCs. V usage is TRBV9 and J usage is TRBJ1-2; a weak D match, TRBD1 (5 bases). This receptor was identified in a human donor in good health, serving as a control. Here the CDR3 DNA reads TGTGCCAGCAGAATGGCAGGGCGATATGGCTACACCTTC. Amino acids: CASRMAGRYGYTF. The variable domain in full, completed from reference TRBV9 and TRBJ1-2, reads DSGVTQTPKHLITATGQRVTLRCSPRSGDLSVYWYQQSLDQGLQFLIQYYNGEERAKGNILERFSAQQFPDLHSELNLSSLELGDSALYFCASRMAGRYGYTFGSGTRLTVV.